The 24 T cell receptor beta chains below come from one sample, sequenced in a study of monozygotic twins with inflammatory bowel disease (dated by TCRdb to between 2018 and 2021). The receptor library was made with 5' RACE. The sample was run on an Illumina HiSeq 2500. TCRdb reprocessed the reads and lists each CDR3 protein sequence as a single entry, with no DNA. This sample's listing comprises more than 350,000 distinct CDR3 sequences. Of the sample, about 2.6% falls within the top ten clones. Sample: blood. The source of these receptors is a human donor with ulcerative colitis or Crohn's disease, or a healthy co-twin of an affected twin (not recorded which).

This chain joins TRBV7-9 and TRBJ2-1; TCRdb gives TRBD2 as the D gene, but with no DNA this cannot be confirmed. This CDR3 is built from 17 residues. Germline V gene sequence: CDR1 SEHNR, CDR2 FQNEAQ (reference sequence). CDR3 sequence reads: CASSPRTSPLLYNEQFF.

The genes are TRBV27 and TRBJ2-7; the TCRdb call, TRBD1, lacks DNA for checking. Germline V gene sequence: CDR1 MNHEY, CDR2 SMNVEV (reference sequence). CDR3 length: 12 amino acids. CDR3 residues: CASSSDRVGQYF.

CDR3 sequence: CASSYSRQIATNEKLFF. V gene TRBV6-5 combines with J gene TRBJ1-4. CDR3 length: 17 residues. Germline CDR1 reads MNHEY; CDR2 reads SVGAGI.

The V call is TRBV12-3 or TRBV12-4, the J call TRBJ1-5; the D call from TCRdb, TRBD1, cannot be confirmed without DNA. CDR3 length: 15 amino acids. The CDR3 sequence is CASSSMGQSNQPQHF.

V and J are TRBV4-2 and TRBJ2-4; without DNA, the TCRdb call of TRBD2 cannot be checked. Germline V gene lookup returns CDR1 LGHNA and CDR2 YNFKEQ. The CDR3 loop spans 19 amino acids. The CDR3 here is CASSQEYHYGSSVKNIQYF.

J is TRBJ1-1 and V is TRBV6-4; TCRdb reports TRBD1, a call that lacks DNA to check it against. The germline V gene has CDR1 MRHNA and CDR2 SNTAGT. This CDR3 has 12 amino acids. CDR3 loop: CASSDGGNEAFF.

The chain couples TRBV12-3 or TRBV12-4 to TRBJ2-7; TCRdb proposes TRBD1, but this gene call is untestable without DNA. This CDR3 is 15 amino acids long. CDR3 sequence reads: CASTLTGTALGEQYF.

The rearrangement links TRBV6-1 to TRBJ2-5; as DNA is missing, the TRBD2 call by TCRdb cannot be tested. The germline CDR1 and CDR2 sequences are MNHNS and SASEGT. The CDR3 length is 19 residues. The CDR3 region is CASSEARASGGTIRETQYF.

The chain couples TRBV11-2 to TRBJ2-7. The CDR3 contains 14 residues. Germline CDR1 reads SGHAT; CDR2 reads FQNNGV. CDR3 amino acids: CASSLQAARDEQYF. The entire variable domain, with the rest obtained from reference TRBV11-2 and TRBJ2-7, is as follows: EAGVAQSPRYKIIEKRQSVAFWCNPISGHATLYWYQQILGQGPKLLIQFQNNGVVDDSQLPKDRFSAERLKGVDSTLKIQPAKLEDSAVYLCASSLQAARDEQYFGPGTRLTVT.

V gene TRBV12-3 or TRBV12-4 combines with J gene TRBJ2-3; as DNA is missing, the TRBD1 call by TCRdb cannot be tested. The CDR3 is 15 amino acids. The CDR3 loop reads CASSHSGGATDTQYF.

This rearrangement joins TRBV12-3 or TRBV12-4 to TRBJ2-1; checking the TCRdb D call of TRBD2 is not possible without DNA. This CDR3 has 16 residues. The CDR3 region is CASSLQAGGPRDEQFF.

This chain links TRBV15 with TRBJ2-3; TCRdb picks TRBD1, but there is no DNA to check that call. The germline V gene has CDR1 LNHNV and CDR2 YYDKDF (reference sequence). This CDR3 contains 16 residues. The CDR3 spells CATSRPGTGGWYTQYF.

The genes are TRBV7-2 and TRBJ2-1. CDR3 length: 12 residues. Germline V gene lookup returns CDR1 SGHTA and CDR2 FQGNSA. CDR3 amino acids: CASSLGANEQFF.

The V gene is TRBV14, the J gene TRBJ2-7; without DNA, the TCRdb call of TRBD2 cannot be checked. Germline V lookup: CDR1 SGHDN, CDR2 FVKESK. The CDR3 runs 15 residues. The CDR3 region is CASSPVSGRFPEQYF.

J is TRBJ1-4 and V is TRBV7-6; the D gene TCRdb calls, TRBD1, cannot be checked with no DNA. The CDR3 covers 15 residues. The germline CDR1 and CDR2 sequences are SGHVS and FNYEAQ. The CDR3 spells CASSSSGGTNEKLFF. Drawing the rest from reference TRBV7-6 and TRBJ1-4, the complete variable domain is GAGVSQSPRYKVTKRGQDVALRCDPISGHVSLYWYRQALGQGPEFLTYFNYEAQQDKSGLPNDRFSAERPEGSISTLTIQRTEQRDSAMYRCASSSSGGTNEKLFFGSGTQLSVL.

The chain recombines TRBV2 with TRBJ1-6. The CDR3 loop spans 16 amino acids. Germline V CDR1 and CDR2: SNHLY, FYNNEI. CDR3 in amino acids: CASSEEGPHLNSPLHF.

The chain has TRBV6-8 and TRBJ2-4; TCRdb calls TRBD1, which cannot be checked without DNA. The germline gives CDR1 MNHGY, CDR2 SAAAGT. CDR3 length: 19 amino acids. CDR3 amino acids: CASRHTDRDSLQGKNIQYF.

The V gene is TRBV6-5, the J gene TRBJ1-1; as DNA is missing, the TRBD1 call by TCRdb cannot be tested. The germline V gene encodes CDR1 MNHEY and CDR2 SVGAGI. This CDR3 is built from 13 residues. CDR3 region: CASFPAPATEAFF.

This chain connects TRBV5-1 to TRBJ2-5. The CDR3 totals 13 residues. Per the germline V gene, CDR1 is SGHRS and CDR2 is YFSETQ. Here the CDR3 reads CASSLVPRETQYF.

The chain is built from TRBV2 and TRBJ2-1. CDR1 is SNHLY, CDR2 FYNNEI, per germline. This CDR3 is 14 amino acids long. The CDR3 sequence: CASSVISSYNEQFF.

The chain joins TRBV12-5 to TRBJ2-7; TCRdb lists TRBD2, though no DNA is available to test this call. The CDR3 runs 14 residues. Germline CDR1 is LGHNT and CDR2 is FRNRAP. This CDR3 is CASGSPHLGNEQYF.

The J gene is TRBJ1-1, the V gene TRBV30; TCRdb lists TRBD1, though no DNA is available to test this call. The CDR3 is made up of 14 amino acids. Germline loops: CDR1 GTSNPN, CDR2 SVGIG (reference sequence). CDR3: CAWRKDRLNTEAFF.

The chain employs TRBV20-1 and TRBJ2-5; TCRdb lists TRBD1, though no DNA is available to test this call. Per the germline V gene, CDR1 is DFQATT and CDR2 is SNEGSKA (reference sequence). This CDR3 region has 15 residues. Here the CDR3 reads CSAAQGASIQETQYF.

The chain carries TRBV12-3 or TRBV12-4 and TRBJ2-7. This CDR3 comprises 15 residues. The CDR3 protein is CASSLAGVGPYEQYF.